Each of the 21 T cell receptor beta chains below was sequenced from the same sample in a study of cytomegalovirus exposure and HLA in healthy donors. Sequencing was performed with immunoSEQ multiplex PCR; in TCRdb, only in-frame clones are kept and a portion is missing. The sample lists 120,000 or so clones, more than 70% occurring once. The sequenced material came from PBMCs. The receptors were sampled from a young man in good health and CMV-seronegative.

This chain uses TRBV7-9 with TRBJ2-3; TRBD1 might be the D (6 bases). V lost 5 bases to trimming and J lost 5 bases, with 20 bases between them. Germline V gives CDR1 SEHNR, CDR2 FQNEAQ (reference sequence). This CDR3 spans 16 amino acids. CDR3: CASSPAMAGVKDTQYF. CDR3 bases: TGTGCCAGCAGCCCCGCGATGGCAGGGGTAAAAGATACGCAGTATTTT.

The V and J genes are TRBV7-2 and TRBJ1-6; TRBD1 agrees at 10 bases. CDR1 and CDR2 (germline): SGHTA, FQGNSA. The V segment lost 5 bases and the J segment 9 bases; nucleotides outside the gene matches: 7. This CDR3 is 15 amino acids long. The CDR3 region is CASSRVDRGPSPLHF. CDR3 coding DNA: TGTGCCAGCAGCCGGGTAGACAGGGGGCCTTCACCCCTCCACTTT.

The rearrangement joins TRBV28 to TRBJ2-2; TRBD1 matches 9 bases. Germline-derived CDR1 and CDR2 are MDHEN and SYDVKM. This CDR3 region has 15 residues. Trimming at V came to 7 bases and at J to 7 bases, leaving 10 bases not matched to a gene. The CDR3 protein is CASKSRTGVVGELFF. The DNA for the CDR3 is TGTGCCAGCAAGTCAAGGACAGGGGTCGTCGGGGAGCTGTTTTTT. Filled out from reference TRBV28 and TRBJ2-2, the complete variable domain reads DVKVTQSSRYLVKRTGEKVFLECVQDMDHENMFWYRQDPGLGLRLIYFSYDVKMKEKGDIPEGYSVSREKKERFSLILESASTNQTSMYLCASKSRTGVVGELFFGEGSRLTVL.

The rearrangement links TRBV6-5 to TRBJ1-1, with 7 bases lining up with TRBD1. The CDR3 loop spans 15 amino acids. Germline V CDR1 and CDR2: MNHEY, SVGAGI. Trimming removed 0 bases from V and 4 bases from J; junction bases left unmatched: 5. Here the CDR3 DNA reads TGTGCCAGCAGTTACTCGACAGGGTTGGGCACTGAAGCTTTCTTT. Translation gives CASSYSTGLGTEAFF.

This chain connects TRBV20-1 to TRBJ2-5; no clear D gene. This CDR3 spans 11 amino acids. Trimming stripped 2 bases from V and 7 bases from J, with 8 bases between. The V gene's germline CDR1 is DFQATT and CDR2 SNEGSKA (reference sequence). The CDR3 spells CSARRTGTQYF. The CDR3 DNA reads as TGCAGTGCTAGACGTACGGGGACCCAGTACTTC.

This chain uses TRBV30 with TRBJ1-6; 7 bases fit TRBD1. CDR1 and CDR2 (germline): GTSNPN, SVGIG (reference sequence). J lost 7 bases, V lost 1 base, and 4 bases had no gene match. The CDR3 has 14 amino acids. The CDR3 DNA reads as TGTGCCTGGAGTGCGGGACAGACGAATTCACCCCTCCACTTT. Translation: CAWSAGQTNSPLHF.

The J gene is TRBJ2-2, the V gene TRBV27; the match to TRBD2 covers 11 bases. The germline CDR1 and CDR2 sequences are MNHEY and SMNVEV (reference sequence). V shed 2 bases and J 2 bases; nucleotides not matched to a gene: 13. This CDR3 is built from 20 residues. CDR3 amino acids: CASSLSFWGLAETNTGELFF. The CDR3, as DNA: TGTGCCAGCAGTTTAAGTTTTTGGGGACTAGCGGAGACCAACACCGGGGAGCTGTTTTTT.

This chain links TRBV27 with TRBJ2-7; D may be TRBD1 (6 bases). This CDR3 region has 17 residues. Germline CDR1 is MNHEY and CDR2 is SMNVEV (reference sequence). The germline V and J ends were trimmed by 9 bases and 1 base, with 25 bases remaining between them. This CDR3 reads CASRTLQGLSLSYEQYF. DNA of the CDR3: TGTGCCAGTCGGACCCTACAGGGTCTCAGTCTTTCCTACGAGCAGTACTTC.

This clone occurred a few times. This chain links TRBV5-1 with TRBJ2-1; TRBD2 matches at 9 bases. Germline V CDR1 and CDR2: SGHRS, YFSETQ. The V segment lost 4 bases and the J segment 6 bases; nucleotides outside the gene matches: 11. CDR3 length equals 16 residues. CDR3 region: CASSHGTSYGANEQFF. The DNA of the CDR3 is TGCGCCAGCAGCCATGGGACTAGCTACGGGGCCAATGAGCAGTTCTTC.

This rearrangement joins TRBV28 to TRBJ1-6; D gene unclear. Trimming shortened V by 2 bases and J by 4 bases, and 9 bases separated the two germline ends. The V gene's germline CDR1 is MDHEN and CDR2 SYDVKM. The CDR3 has 15 amino acids. In nucleotides, the CDR3 is TGTGCCAGCAGTTTAAAGAGAGGTTATAATTCACCCCTCCACTTT. The encoded protein is CASSLKRGYNSPLHF.

As concerns this clone: A junction boundary mismatches the germline segment, possibly from a read error. The chain has TRBV18 and TRBJ1-2, with D unclear. The CDR3 loop spans 18 amino acids. Germline CDR1 and CDR2: KGHSH and LQKENI. DNA for the CDR3: TGTGCCAGCTCATCACCAGGTGGCAGACTGGCGTCTAACTATGGCTACACCTTC. Encoded protein: CASSSPGGRLASNYGYTF.

This rearrangement joins TRBV7-9 to TRBJ2-7; D uncertain. Trimming cost V 5 bases and J 0 bases, with 11 bases left between them. This CDR3 spans 14 amino acids. Per the germline V gene, CDR1 is SEHNR and CDR2 is FQNEAQ (reference sequence). The DNA for the CDR3 is TGTGCCAGCAGCCCAACAAGTTTCTCCTACGAGCAGTACTTC. Translation gives CASSPTSFSYEQYF.

The genes are TRBV2 and TRBJ1-5; D uncertain. The CDR3 contains 14 residues. Between the trimmed V and J ends, which lost 6 bases and 3 bases, there was a span of 12 bases. Germline assignment: CDR1 SNHLY and CDR2 FYNNEI. CDR3 loop: CASRSTAYNQPQHF. CDR3 DNA sequence: TGTGCCAGCAGGAGTACTGCCTACAATCAGCCCCAGCATTTT.

This clone has a handful of counts. V and J are TRBV10-3 and TRBJ1-6; tentatively, D is TRBD1 (5 bases). Trimming left V 2 bases short and J 7 bases short, with 9 bases between. Per the germline V gene, CDR1 is ENHRY and CDR2 is SYGVKD. The CDR3 has 14 amino acids. The CDR3 spells CAISEMQGNSPLHF. The CDR3 DNA reads TGTGCCATCAGTGAGATGCAGGGAAATTCACCCCTCCACTTT.

The chain is built from TRBV4-1 and TRBJ2-7; 7 nucleotides line up with TRBD2. J lost 6 bases, V lost 2 bases, and 7 bases had no gene match. Germline V gives CDR1 MGHRA, CDR2 YSYEKL. The CDR3 is made up of 14 amino acids. CDR3 bases: TGCGCCAGCAGCCAATTGCTCAAGCGGGGCGAGCAGTACTTC. Amino acid sequence: CASSQLLKRGEQYF.

V gene TRBV29-1 combines with J gene TRBJ2-7; maybe TRBD2 (5 bases). The V and J ends lost 4 bases and 5 bases respectively, with 18 bases between them. The CDR3 sequence is 14 residues long. Germline V gene data show CDR1 as SQVTM and CDR2 as ANQGSEA. DNA of the CDR3: TGCAGCGTTGTGGAGGACGGGAAGCGGAACGAGCAGTACTTC. This encodes CSVVEDGKRNEQYF.

The chain employs TRBV18 and TRBJ1-6, with D hard to call. CDR3 size: 14 residues. In germline, CDR1 is KGHSH, CDR2 LQKENI. The V gene lost 3 bases and the J gene lost 7 bases, with 10 bases spanning the gap. CDR3 DNA sequence: TGTGCCAGCTCACCTAAATCGACAAATTCACCCCTCCACTTT. Translation: CASSPKSTNSPLHF.

In its sample, this clone was seen a few times. This rearrangement joins TRBV19 to TRBJ1-1; a possible D gene is TRBD1 (5 bases). Trimming pared 6 bases from V and 5 bases from J, leaving 22 bases between. The V gene's germline CDR1 is LNHDA and CDR2 SQIVND (reference sequence). The CDR3 contains 16 residues. CDR3 residues: CASRTEGRVRMTEAFF. The CDR3 nucleotides are TGTGCCAGTAGGACGGAGGGCAGGGTGAGGATGACTGAAGCTTTCTTT.

This chain uses TRBV7-6 with TRBJ1-4; 7 bases agree with TRBD1. V dropped 5 bases and J dropped 11; count of bases not matched to a gene: 11. Germline lookup yields CDR1 SGHVS and CDR2 FNYEAQ. This CDR3 spans 14 amino acids. This CDR3 is CASSPVIGGGKLFF. Written as DNA, the CDR3 is TGTGCCAGCAGCCCAGTGATAGGGGGCGGGAAACTGTTTTTT.

The CDR3 loop is CASSQQGAVRTEAFF. The CDR3 DNA reads TGTGCCAGTAGTCAACAGGGGGCGGTTAGGACTGAAGCTTTCTTT. V and J are TRBV19 and TRBJ1-1, with 9 bases lining up with TRBD1. Unmatched junction bases numbered 9, after V lost 5 bases and J lost 5 bases. This CDR3 region has 15 residues. CDR1 and CDR2 (germline): LNHDA, SQIVND (reference sequence).

The genes are TRBV27 and TRBJ2-1; 8 positions agree with TRBD1. Looked up from germline, CDR1 is MNHEY and CDR2 is SMNVEV (reference sequence). This CDR3 spans 16 amino acids. V lost 6 bases, J lost 0 bases, and 7 bases stayed unmatched. Written as DNA, the CDR3 is TGTGCCAGCAGCGAAGACAGGGGTTACTCCTACAATGAGCAGTTCTTC. Its translation: CASSEDRGYSYNEQFF.